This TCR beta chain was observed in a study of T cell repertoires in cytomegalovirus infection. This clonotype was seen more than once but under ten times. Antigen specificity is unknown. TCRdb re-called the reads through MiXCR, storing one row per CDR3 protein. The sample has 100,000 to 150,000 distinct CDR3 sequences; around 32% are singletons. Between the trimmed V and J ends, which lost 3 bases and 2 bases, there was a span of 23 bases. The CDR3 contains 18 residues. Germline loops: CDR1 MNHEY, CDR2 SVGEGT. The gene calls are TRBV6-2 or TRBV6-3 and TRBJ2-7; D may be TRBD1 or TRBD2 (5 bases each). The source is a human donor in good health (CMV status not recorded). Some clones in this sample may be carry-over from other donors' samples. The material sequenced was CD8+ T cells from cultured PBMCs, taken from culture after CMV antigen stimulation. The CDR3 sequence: CASSYQSRGREPAYEQYF. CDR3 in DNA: TGTGCCAGCAGTTATCAGTCGCGTGGCAGGGAGCCCGCCTACGAGCAGTACTTC.